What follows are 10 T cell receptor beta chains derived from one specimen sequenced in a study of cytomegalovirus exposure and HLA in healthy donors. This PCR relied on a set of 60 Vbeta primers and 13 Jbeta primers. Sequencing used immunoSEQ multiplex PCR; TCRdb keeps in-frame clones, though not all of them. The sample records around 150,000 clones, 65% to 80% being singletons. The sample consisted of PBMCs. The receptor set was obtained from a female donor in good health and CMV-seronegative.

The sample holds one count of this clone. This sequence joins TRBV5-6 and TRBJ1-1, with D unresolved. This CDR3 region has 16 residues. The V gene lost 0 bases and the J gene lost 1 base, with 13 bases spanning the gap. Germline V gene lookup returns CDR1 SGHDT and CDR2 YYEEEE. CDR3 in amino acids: CASSLGVGRANTEAFF. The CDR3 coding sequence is TGTGCCAGCAGCTTGGGGGTGGGGAGAGCGAACACTGAAGCTTTCTTT. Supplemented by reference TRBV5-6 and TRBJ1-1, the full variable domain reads DAGVTQSPTHLIKTRGQQVTLRCSPKSGHDTVSWYQQALGQGPQFIFQYYEEEERQRGNFPDRFSGHQFPNYSSELNVNALLLGDSALYLCASSLGVGRANTEAFFGQGTRLTVV.

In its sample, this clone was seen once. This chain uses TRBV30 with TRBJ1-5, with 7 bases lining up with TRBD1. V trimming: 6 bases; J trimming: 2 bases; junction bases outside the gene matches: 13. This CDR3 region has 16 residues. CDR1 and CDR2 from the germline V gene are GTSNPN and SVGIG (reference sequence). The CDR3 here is CACSSGQIRGNQPQHF. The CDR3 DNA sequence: TGTGCCTGTTCCTCGGGACAGATAAGAGGCAATCAGCCCCAGCATTTT. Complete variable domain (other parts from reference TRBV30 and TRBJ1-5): SQTIHQWPATLVQPVGSPLSLECTVEGTSNPNLYWYRQAAGRGLQLLFYSVGIGQISSEVPQNLSASRPQDRQFILSSKKLLLSDSGFYLCACSSGQIRGNQPQHFGDGTRLSIL.

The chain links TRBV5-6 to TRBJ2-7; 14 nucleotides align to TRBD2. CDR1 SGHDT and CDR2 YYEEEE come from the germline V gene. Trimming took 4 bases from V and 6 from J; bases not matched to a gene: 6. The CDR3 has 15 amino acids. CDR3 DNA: TGTGCCAGCAGCCGCGGACTAGCGGGAGGCGGCGAGCAGTACTTC. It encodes CASSRGLAGGGEQYF.

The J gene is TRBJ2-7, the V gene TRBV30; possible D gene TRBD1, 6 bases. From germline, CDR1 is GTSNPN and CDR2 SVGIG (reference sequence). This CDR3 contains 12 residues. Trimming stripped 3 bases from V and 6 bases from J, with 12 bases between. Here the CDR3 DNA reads TGTGCCTGGAGGATGGACAGCCGCGAGCAGTACTTC. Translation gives CAWRMDSREQYF.

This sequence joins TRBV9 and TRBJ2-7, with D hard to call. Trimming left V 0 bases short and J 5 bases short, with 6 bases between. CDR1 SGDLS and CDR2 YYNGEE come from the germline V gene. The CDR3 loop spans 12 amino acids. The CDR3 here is CASSVGDDEQYF. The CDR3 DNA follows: TGTGCCAGCAGCGTAGGCGATGACGAGCAGTACTTC.

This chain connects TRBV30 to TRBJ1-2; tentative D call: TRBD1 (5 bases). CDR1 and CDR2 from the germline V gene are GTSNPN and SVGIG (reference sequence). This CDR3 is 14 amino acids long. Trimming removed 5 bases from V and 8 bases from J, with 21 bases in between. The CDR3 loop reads CAWAGGPRGIGYTF. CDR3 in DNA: TGTGCCTGGGCGGGGGGACCCCGCGGAATAGGCTACACCTTC.

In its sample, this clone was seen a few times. The CDR3 region is CASERGYPRNQPQHF. In nucleotides, the CDR3 is TGTGCCAGCGAGAGGGGGTATCCGCGCAATCAGCCCCAGCATTTT. The V call is TRBV19, the J call TRBJ1-5; D perhaps matches TRBD1 (6 bases). Trimming left V 9 bases short and J 2 bases short, with 17 bases between. The CDR3 totals 15 residues. The V gene's germline CDR1 is LNHDA and CDR2 SQIVND (reference sequence). Full variable domain (missing parts from reference TRBV19 and TRBJ1-5): DGGITQSPKYLFRKEGQNVTLSCEQNLNHDAMYWYRQDPGQGLRLIYYSQIVNDFQKGDIAEGYSVSREKKESFPLTVTSAQKNPTAFYLCASERGYPRNQPQHFGDGTRLSIL.

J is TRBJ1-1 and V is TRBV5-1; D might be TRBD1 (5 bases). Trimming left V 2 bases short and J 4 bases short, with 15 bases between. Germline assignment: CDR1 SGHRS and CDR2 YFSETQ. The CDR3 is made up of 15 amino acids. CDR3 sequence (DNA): TGCGCCAGCAGCTTCCGAGAGCAAGGGGCCACTGAAGCTTTCTTT. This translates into CASSFREQGATEAFF.

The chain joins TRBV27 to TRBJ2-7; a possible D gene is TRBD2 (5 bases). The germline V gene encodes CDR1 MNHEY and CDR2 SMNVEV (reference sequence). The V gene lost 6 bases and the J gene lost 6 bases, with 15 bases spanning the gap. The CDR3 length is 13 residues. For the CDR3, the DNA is TGTGCCAGCAGGCAAAACGCGGGTAGCGAGCAGTACTTC. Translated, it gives CASRQNAGSEQYF.

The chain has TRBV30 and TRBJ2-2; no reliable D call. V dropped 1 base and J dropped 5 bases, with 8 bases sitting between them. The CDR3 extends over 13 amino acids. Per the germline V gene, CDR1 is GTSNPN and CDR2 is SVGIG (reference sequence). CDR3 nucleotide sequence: TGTGCCTGGAGTGGTCCGCGGACCGGGGAGCTGTTTTTT. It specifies CAWSGPRTGELFF. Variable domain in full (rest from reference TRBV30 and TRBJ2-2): SQTIHQWPATLVQPVGSPLSLECTVEGTSNPNLYWYRQAAGRGLQLLFYSVGIGQISSEVPQNLSASRPQDRQFILSSKKLLLSDSGFYLCAWSGPRTGELFFGEGSRLTVL.